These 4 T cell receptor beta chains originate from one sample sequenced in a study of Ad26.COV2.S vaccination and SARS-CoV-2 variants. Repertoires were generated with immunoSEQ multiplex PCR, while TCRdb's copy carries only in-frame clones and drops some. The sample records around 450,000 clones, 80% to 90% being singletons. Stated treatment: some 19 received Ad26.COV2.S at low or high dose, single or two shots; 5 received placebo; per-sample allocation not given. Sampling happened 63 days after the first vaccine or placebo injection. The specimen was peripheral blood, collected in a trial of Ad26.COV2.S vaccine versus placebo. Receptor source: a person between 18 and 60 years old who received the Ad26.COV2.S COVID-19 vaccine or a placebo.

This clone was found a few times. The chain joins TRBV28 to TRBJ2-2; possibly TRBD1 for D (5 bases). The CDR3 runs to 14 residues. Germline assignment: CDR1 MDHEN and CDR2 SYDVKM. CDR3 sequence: CAAGHLANTGELFF. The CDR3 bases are TGTGCAGCCGGACACCTGGCGAACACCGGGGAGCTGTTTTTT.

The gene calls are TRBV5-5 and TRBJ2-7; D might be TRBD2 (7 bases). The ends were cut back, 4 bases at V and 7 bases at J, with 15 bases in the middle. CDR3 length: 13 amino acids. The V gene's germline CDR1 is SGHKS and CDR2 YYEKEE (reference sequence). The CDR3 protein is CASSPDGGREQYF. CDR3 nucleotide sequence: TGTGCCAGCAGCCCTGACGGGGGGCGGGAGCAGTACTTC. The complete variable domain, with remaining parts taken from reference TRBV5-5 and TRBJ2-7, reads DAGVTQSPTHLIKTRGQQVTLRCSPISGHKSVSWYQQVLGQGPQFIFQYYEKEERGRGNFPDRFSARQFPNYSSELNVNALLLGDSALYLCASSPDGGREQYFGPGTRLTVT.

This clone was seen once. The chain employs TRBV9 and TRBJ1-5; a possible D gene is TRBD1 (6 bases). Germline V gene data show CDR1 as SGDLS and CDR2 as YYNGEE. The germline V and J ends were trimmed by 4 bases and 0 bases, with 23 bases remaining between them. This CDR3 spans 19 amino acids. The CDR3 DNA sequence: TGTGCCAGCAGCCCAAACCCCGACGTAGGGGGTAGTAGCAATCAGCCCCAGCATTTT. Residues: CASSPNPDVGGSSNQPQHF.

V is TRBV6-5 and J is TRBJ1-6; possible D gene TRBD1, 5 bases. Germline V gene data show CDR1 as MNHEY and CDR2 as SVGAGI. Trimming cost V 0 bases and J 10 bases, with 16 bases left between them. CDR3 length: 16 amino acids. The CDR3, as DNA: TGTGCCAGCAGTTACTCGAACAATGGGGGGGGATCACCCCTCCACTTT. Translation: CASSYSNNGGGSPLHF.